These 13 T cell receptor beta chains were all obtained from the same sample, sequenced in a study of HIV-infected patients and healthy controls. Alpha and beta constant-region primers primed reverse transcription of around 540 ng RNA. Using multiplexing indices, alpha and beta chain libraries were generated apart by chain-specific third strand synthesis. TCRdb analysed the 5' RACE reads with MiXCR anew, one entry per CDR3 protein. The table lists around 21,000 distinct CDR3 sequences, roughly 8.2% of them singletons, with 2.6% in the top ten. All unsorted peripheral T cells were captured because whole blood was used without fractionation. The sequenced material came from blood. These receptors were obtained from an adult in good health.

This clonotype showed up many times. J is TRBJ1-1 and V is TRBV10-3, with D possibly being TRBD1 (6 bases). The germline CDR1 and CDR2 sequences are ENHRY and SYGVKD. This CDR3 has 13 residues. V lost 4 bases and J lost 4, with 10 bases in between. The CDR3 loop is CAISGQVGTEAFF. The CDR3, as DNA: TGTGCCATCAGTGGACAGGTGGGCACTGAAGCTTTCTTT.

The chain carries TRBV28 and TRBJ2-3, with 11 bases identical to TRBD2. The germline gives CDR1 MDHEN, CDR2 SYDVKM. The J segment lost 3 bases and the V segment lost 5 bases, leaving 13 bases of the junction unmatched. CDR3 size: 18 residues. The CDR3 spells CASSTPYSTSGDTDTQYF. The DNA for the CDR3 is TGTGCCAGCAGTACACCCTATTCGACTAGCGGGGATACAGATACGCAGTATTTT.

This clonotype was counted many times. The chain has TRBV18 and TRBJ2-1; 8 positions agree with TRBD2. CDR3 length equals 15 residues. V was pared by 3 bases and J by 4 bases, with 5 bases of the junction left unmatched. CDR1 is KGHSH and CDR2 is LQKENI in the germline V gene. CDR3 sequence reads: CASSPRSGSYNEQFF. CDR3 DNA sequence: TGTGCCAGCTCACCTCGAAGCGGGAGTTACAATGAGCAGTTCTTC.

This clonotype showed up many times. The V gene is TRBV10-3, the J gene TRBJ2-1; 8 positions agree with TRBD2. Germline V lookup: CDR1 ENHRY, CDR2 SYGVKD. The CDR3 spans 19 residues. V shed 3 bases and J 0 bases; nucleotides not matched to a gene: 13. As DNA, the CDR3 is TGTGCCATCAGTGACTTGACTAGCGTCATCCTGAGCTCCTACAATGAGCAGTTCTTC. Translation gives CAISDLTSVILSSYNEQFF.

This clonotype was observed many times. This chain connects TRBV4-3 to TRBJ1-1; perhaps TRBD1 as D (6 bases). This CDR3 contains 16 residues. Trimming removed 0 bases at V and 3 bases at J, with 14 bases between. Germline V lookup: CDR1 LGHNA, CDR2 YSLEER. CDR3 loop: CASSQDAIGGYTEAFF. The CDR3 DNA sequence: TGCGCCAGCAGCCAAGATGCGATCGGGGGCTACACTGAAGCTTTCTTT.

There are many counts of this clonotype. The chain recombines TRBV7-2 with TRBJ2-3; 7 positions agree with TRBD2. CDR3 size: 16 residues. Trimming at V came to 2 bases and at J to 5 bases, leaving 10 bases not matched to a gene. Germline-derived CDR1 and CDR2 are SGHTA and FQGNSA. CDR3 loop: CASSLSQTSLKDTQYF. The CDR3, as DNA: TGTGCCAGCAGCTTATCCCAGACTAGCTTAAAAGATACGCAGTATTTT.

This clonotype has only a few counts. The chain couples TRBV20-1 to TRBJ2-7, with a tentative D call TRBD2 (5 bases). CDR3 length equals 12 residues. V shed 3 bases and J shed 7 bases, with 13 bases lying between them. In germline, CDR1 is DFQATT, CDR2 SNEGSKA (reference sequence). The CDR3 coding sequence is TGCAGTGCTAGGCACACGGGCGGGGAGCAGTACTTC. It codes for CSARHTGGEQYF.

This clonotype is labeled medium-sized. The chain is built from TRBV6-6 and TRBJ2-3; possible D gene TRBD2, 5 bases. Per the germline V gene, CDR1 is MNHNY and CDR2 is SVGAGI (reference sequence). Deletions cut 0 bases from V and 2 bases from J, with 9 bases between. This CDR3 is 15 amino acids long. The DNA of the CDR3 is TGTGCCAGCAGTTACTCGGAGACTATCACAGATACGCAGTATTTT. This sequence encodes CASSYSETITDTQYF.

J is TRBJ2-7 and V is TRBV6-2 or TRBV6-3; a possible D gene is TRBD2 (6 bases). The CDR3 runs to 19 residues. Germline V CDR1 and CDR2: MNHEY, SVGEGT. V shed 6 bases and J shed 2 bases, with 29 bases lying between them. DNA for the CDR3: TGTGCCAGCAGAATCACCGTACGGGCCCCTAGCGAACGGACCTACGAGCAGTACTTC. Translation gives CASRITVRAPSERTYEQYF.

This clonotype was detected ten times or more. The chain carries TRBV12-3 or TRBV12-4 and TRBJ2-3; D uncertain. This CDR3 comprises 13 residues. Trimming removed 0 bases at V and 6 bases at J, with 7 bases between. This chain's CDR3 is CASSLAPPDTQYF. CDR3 sequence (DNA): TGTGCCAGCAGTTTAGCGCCCCCGGATACGCAGTATTTT.

The table lists this clonotype with many counts. This chain uses TRBV6-2 or TRBV6-3 with TRBJ1-5; D gene uncertain. Germline assignment: CDR1 MNHEY and CDR2 SVGEGT. Trimming left V 8 bases short and J 0 bases short, with 11 bases between. CDR3 length: 14 amino acids. Here the CDR3 reads CASCRDFSNQPQHF. CDR3 bases: TGTGCCAGCTGCCGGGATTTTAGCAATCAGCCCCAGCATTTT.

This clonotype was recorded at least ten times. The gene calls are TRBV12-3 or TRBV12-4 and TRBJ1-2; D uncertain. The CDR3 extends over 12 amino acids. V lost 1 base, J lost 5 bases, and 5 bases lay in between. As DNA, the CDR3 is TGTGCCAGCAGTTTAGGGCGGTATGGCTACACCTTC. This translates into CASSLGRYGYTF.

The V call is TRBV4-1, the J call TRBJ2-5; 7 bases align to TRBD1. Germline CDR1 reads MGHRA; CDR2 reads YSYEKL. V shed 0 bases and J 5 bases; nucleotides not matched to a gene: 9. This CDR3 is 16 amino acids long. The CDR3 protein is CASSQDDGTASETQYF. The CDR3 region has the DNA TGCGCCAGCAGCCAAGACGACGGGACAGCAAGTGAGACCCAGTACTTC.